The rows below give T cell receptor beta chains drawn from one sample of a study of cytomegalovirus exposure and HLA in healthy donors. Libraries were prepared by immunoSEQ multiplex PCR; TCRdb keeps only in-frame clonotypes and omits some of them. The sample contains approximately 180,000 clones, roughly 80% of which appear only once. The sequencing sample was made of PBMCs. The receptors were sampled from a woman between 18 and 30 years old in good health and CMV-seronegative. CDR3s include the opening cysteine and the closing phenylalanine or tryptophan. D genes are given only for firm matches. Clone size is not always given. Where it is, it says once, few, many or a class for expanded clones.

J: TRBJ2-1
D: TRBD2
V: TRBV10-1
size: -
DNA: TGCGCCAGCAGTGAGACCGGGACTAGCGGATACAATGAGCAGTTCTTC
CDR3: CASSETGTSGYNEQFF

J: TRBJ1-6
D: TRBD1
V: TRBV27
size: once
DNA: TGTGCCAGCAGTTTAGGCAACAGGGGGAATTCACCCCTCCACTTT
CDR3: CASSLGNRGNSPLHF

J: TRBJ1-5
D: TRBD1
V: TRBV7-8
size: once
DNA: TGTGCCAGCAGCGCAGGACCGGACAGGGGGAATCAGCCCCAGCATTTT
CDR3: CASSAGPDRGNQPQHF

J: TRBJ2-7
D: -
V: TRBV25-1
size: -
DNA: TGTGCCAGCAGTGACCCTAAAGCCTACGAGCAGTACTTC
CDR3: CASSDPKAYEQYF

J: TRBJ2-7
D: -
V: TRBV18
size: -
DNA: TGTGCCAGCTCACCATCGGGAATCTACGAGCAGTACTTC
CDR3: CASSPSGIYEQYF

J: TRBJ2-6
D: -
V: TRBV19
size: once
DNA: TGTGCCAGTAGTGGTTTACAGACCTCTGGGGCCAACGTCCTGACTTTC
CDR3: CASSGLQTSGANVLTF

J: TRBJ2-1
D: -
V: TRBV6-6
size: -
DNA: TGTGCCAGCAGTCCCGTACAGGCGAGCTCCTACAATGAGCAGTTCTTC
CDR3: CASSPVQASSYNEQFF

J: TRBJ1-4
D: -
V: TRBV28
size: -
DNA: TGTGCCAGCAGCCCCTCCGTCTCCCTCTTGTTTTTT
CDR3: CASSPSVSLLFF

J: TRBJ1-2
D: TRBD1
V: TRBV5-4
size: -
DNA: TGTGCCAGCGTCTCCCCTAACGGGCAGGGGGCCTATGGCTACACCTTC
CDR3: CASVSPNGQGAYGYTF

J: TRBJ1-2
D: -
V: TRBV7-9
size: -
DNA: TGTGCCAGCAGCATTAACGGGGGGGCCTATCTACTCGACTATGGCTACACCTTC
CDR3: CASSINGGAYLLDYGYTF

J: TRBJ1-5
D: -
V: TRBV21-1
size: -
DNA: TGTGCCAGTCCTACAGGGGCCCAGCCCCAGCATTTT
CDR3: CASPTGAQPQHF

J: TRBJ2-3
D: TRBD2
V: TRBV5-1
size: -
DNA: TGCGCCAGCAGCTTGGGGGGCCGGGAGGTGGGAGATACGCAGTATTTT
CDR3: CASSLGGREVGDTQYF

J: TRBJ1-2
D: -
V: TRBV27
size: -
DNA: TGTGCCAGCAGTAAGATCAGGAATGGCTACACCTTC
CDR3: CASSKIRNGYTF

J: TRBJ1-1
D: -
V: TRBV13
size: -
DNA: TGTGCCAGCAGCTTAGAGCGGGCCCTGAACACTGAAGCTTTCTTT
CDR3: CASSLERALNTEAFF

J: TRBJ2-5
D: TRBD1
V: TRBV28
size: -
DNA: TGTGCCAGCTCAACAGGGGGGATTGGGCAAGAGACCCAGTACTTC
CDR3: CASSTGGIGQETQYF

J: TRBJ2-3
D: -
V: TRBV9
size: -
DNA: TGTGCCAGCAGCGTATTGGCAGGGAGCACAGATACGCAGTATTTT
CDR3: CASSVLAGSTDTQYF

J: TRBJ2-5
D: TRBD2
V: TRBV5-1
size: -
DNA: TGCGCCAGCAGACCCCGGGGGGGAGGAAGTCAAGAGACCCAGTACTTC
CDR3: CASRPRGGGSQETQYF

J: TRBJ2-1
D: TRBD2
V: TRBV13
size: -
DNA: TGTGCCAGCAGCTGGGGGACTATTGAGCAGTTCTTC
CDR3: CASSWGTIEQFF

J: TRBJ1-2
D: TRBD1
V: TRBV2
size: -
DNA: TGTGCCAGCAGGCCCAGTACGGGACAGCATTACTATGGCTACACCTTC
CDR3: CASRPSTGQHYYGYTF

J: TRBJ2-7
D: TRBD2
V: TRBV28
size: few
DNA: TGTGCCAGCAGCCCAAGCGGGGGGGAGGGCGAGCAGTACTTC
CDR3: CASSPSGGEGEQYF

J: TRBJ2-1
D: TRBD2
V: TRBV7-2
size: -
DNA: TGTGCCAGCAGCTTAGGTTCGGCTAGCGGGAGTGGGGTCTTC
CDR3: CASSLGSASGSGVF

J: TRBJ2-2
D: -
V: TRBV19
size: -
DNA: TGTGCCAGTAGTCTGGGGGCGCAGACCGGGGAGCTGTTTTTT
CDR3: CASSLGAQTGELFF

J: TRBJ2-4
D: -
V: TRBV4-3
size: -
DNA: TGCGCCAGCAGCCAAACCGGGAGCGGAACCAAAAACATTCAGTACTTC
CDR3: CASSQTGSGTKNIQYF

J: TRBJ1-2
D: TRBD1
V: TRBV7-8
size: -
DNA: TGTGCCGGCAGCACCTACAGGGGGCGCGGGGAGGGATATGGCTACACCTTC
CDR3: CAGSTYRGRGEGYGYTF

J: TRBJ2-1
D: TRBD2
V: TRBV7-2
size: -
DNA: TGTGCCAGCAGCTTTTCGGGCCTAGCGGAGACGCAGTTCTTC
CDR3: CASSFSGLAETQFF

J: TRBJ2-7
D: -
V: TRBV2
size: -
DNA: TGTGCCAGCAGTGAAGCCCGCCGGGGGGAGCAGTACTTC
CDR3: CASSEARRGEQYF

J: TRBJ2-1
D: -
V: TRBV7-2
size: -
DNA: TGTGCCAGCAGCTCGGCGGGCCGCGATTACAATGAGCAGTTCTTC
CDR3: CASSSAGRDYNEQFF

J: TRBJ1-1
D: -
V: TRBV18
size: -
DNA: TGTGCCAGCTCATTTGTAGGGGGAAACACTGAAGCTTTCTTT
CDR3: CASSFVGGNTEAFF

J: TRBJ1-1
D: -
V: TRBV27
size: -
DNA: TGTGCCAGCAGTTTACTTCCAGGGAACACTGAAGCTTTCTTT
CDR3: CASSLLPGNTEAFF

J: TRBJ2-7
D: TRBD2
V: TRBV15
size: -
DNA: TGTGCCACCAGCAGAGACAGGAGCGGGAGCTCCTACGAGCAGTACTTC
CDR3: CATSRDRSGSSYEQYF